A selection of T cell receptor beta chains follows, all from one sample in a study of identical twins. One entry per CDR3 protein, called by TCRdb with MiXCR from the 5' RACE reads. The sample includes hundreds of thousands of distinct CDR3 sequences, 9% to 15% of them seen just once. These data are also associated with another study on yellow fever vaccine responses in identical twins.

The sequenced sample was PBMCs. All receptors derive from a young woman in good health. The CDR3 runs from the conserved cysteine through the conserved F or W. A D gene is named only where the DNA matches it firmly. Some rows have no size entry. The others give once, few or many, or a class for an expanded clone.

d_call	cdr3_length	v_call	j_call	clone_size	cdr3_nt	cdr3_aa
TRBD2	15	TRBV7-8	TRBJ2-7	NA	TGTGCCAGCAGACACGGGACTAGCGACCACTACGAGCAGTACTTC	CASRHGTSDHYEQYF
TRBD1	14	TRBV11-1	TRBJ1-2	NA	TGTGCCAGCAGCTCCACAGGGGACTATTATGGCTACACCTTC	CASSSTGDYYGYTF
TRBD2	14	TRBV2	TRBJ2-1	NA	TGTGCCAGCACCCGGACTAGCGGGGGTGGTGAGCAGTTCTTC	CASTRTSGGGEQFF
NA	16	TRBV24-1	TRBJ2-2	few	TGTGCCACCAGTGATTCCCGGACGGCCAACACCGGGGAGCTGTTTTTT	CATSDSRTANTGELFF
TRBD1	16	TRBV7-6	TRBJ2-1	few	TGTGCCAGCAGCCCCCTGGACAGGGTTGCCTACAATGAGCAGTTCTTC	CASSPLDRVAYNEQFF
TRBD2	14	TRBV2	TRBJ2-3	NA	TGTGCCAGCATCCCGGGACTATTGGGGGATACGCAGTATTTT	CASIPGLLGDTQYF
TRBD2	15	TRBV9	TRBJ2-1	NA	TGTGCCAGCAGCGAGGCCCGCGCTAGCGGGGGGGAGCAGTTCTTC	CASSEARASGGEQFF
TRBD1	16	TRBV5-6	TRBJ1-2	NA	TGTGCCAGCAGCCTCAGACAGGGCGTCCTCGGCTATGGCTACACCTTC	CASSLRQGVLGYGYTF
TRBD1	15	TRBV6-5	TRBJ1-1	NA	TGTGCCAGCAGTAACACCGGGACAGGGGGCAGCGGAGCTTTCTTT	CASSNTGTGGSGAFF
NA	15	TRBV7-2	TRBJ2-1	few	TGTGCCAGCAGCCCCAGGGAAGCGGGACAGAATGAGCAGTTCTTC	CASSPREAGQNEQFF
TRBD1	15	TRBV25-1	TRBJ1-1	NA	TGTGCCAGCAGTGAACGACAGGGGGCGGGTACTGAAGCTTTCTTT	CASSERQGAGTEAFF
NA	15	TRBV5-1	TRBJ2-1	many	TGCGCCAGCAGCTTGTCGGGTAGGGGGGTCAATGAGCAGTTCTTC	CASSLSGRGVNEQFF
NA	16	TRBV2	TRBJ2-3	NA	TGTGCCAGCAGTGAAGCGCGTCCGACTCGGGGGGATACGCAGTATTTT	CASSEARPTRGDTQYF
NA	16	TRBV7-6	TRBJ2-7	NA	TGTGCCAGCAGCTTAGCGATGACAGGCGGCTCCTACGAGCAGTACTTC	CASSLAMTGGSYEQYF
TRBD1	13	TRBV19	TRBJ1-2	few	TGTGCCAGTAGACCGGGACAGGGTGATGGCTACACCTTC	CASRPGQGDGYTF
NA	13	TRBV4-1	TRBJ1-1	NA	TGCGCCAGCAGCCGAAACGGGGGTGCTGAAGCTTTCTTT	CASSRNGGAEAFF
NA	15	TRBV3-1	TRBJ2-6	few	TGTGCCAGCAGCCGACTGGGCTCTGGGGCCAACGTCCTGACTTTC	CASSRLGSGANVLTF
NA	17	TRBV10-3	TRBJ2-3	NA	TGTGCCATCAGTGGTTCGAGGGGACCCGCTAGCACAGATACGCAGTATTTT	CAISGSRGPASTDTQYF
NA	16	TRBV20-1	TRBJ1-4	few	TGCAGTGCTAGTTACTTTGCCCGTGCAACTAATGAAAAACTGTTTTTT	CSASYFARATNEKLFF
NA	13	TRBV10-1	TRBJ2-2	NA	TGCGCCAGCAAACCGGGGGGCACCTGGGAGCTGTTTTTT	CASKPGGTWELFF
TRBD2	16	TRBV20-1	TRBJ2-1	NA	TGCAGTGCTAGAGACCTGACTAGCGGGGCCTACAATGAGCAGTTCTTC	CSARDLTSGAYNEQFF
NA	15	TRBV5-5	TRBJ2-2	few	TGTGCCACCCAATTAGACCCAGGGGATACCGGGGAGCTGTTTTTT	CATQLDPGDTGELFF
TRBD1	13	TRBV6-6	TRBJ2-1	few	TGTGCCAGCTCCACAGGGGATCACAATGAGCAGTTCTTC	CASSTGDHNEQFF
TRBD2	12	TRBV20-1	TRBJ2-7	few	TGCAGTGCCTGGCTAGCGGGCTACGAGCAGTACTTC	CSAWLAGYEQYF
TRBD1	15	TRBV6-2/TRBV6-3	TRBJ2-1	few	TGTGCCAGCAGTTCTGGGGACAGCTATTACAATGAGCAGTTCTTC	CASSSGDSYYNEQFF